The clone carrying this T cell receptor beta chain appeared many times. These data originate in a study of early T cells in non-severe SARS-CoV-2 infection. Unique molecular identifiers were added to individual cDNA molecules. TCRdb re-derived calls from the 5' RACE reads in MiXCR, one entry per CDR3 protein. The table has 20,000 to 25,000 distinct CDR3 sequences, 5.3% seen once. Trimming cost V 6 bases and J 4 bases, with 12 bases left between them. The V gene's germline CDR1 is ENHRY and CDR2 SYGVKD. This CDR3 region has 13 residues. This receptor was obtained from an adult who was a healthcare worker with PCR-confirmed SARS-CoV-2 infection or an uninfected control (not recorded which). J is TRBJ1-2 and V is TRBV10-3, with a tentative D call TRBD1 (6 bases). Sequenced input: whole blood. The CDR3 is CAIRHTGIYGYTF. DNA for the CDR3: TGTGCCATCAGACACACAGGGATCTATGGCTACACCTTC.